The 8 T cell receptor beta chains below were found in one sample sequenced in a study of blood T cell repertoires in COVID-19. Sequencing used immunoSEQ multiplex PCR; TCRdb keeps in-frame clones, though not all of them. The sample has 30,000 to 45,000 clones; around four fifths are singletons. Sequencing input: peripheral blood. The receptors derive from a man aged 55 to 70 with acute or convalescent COVID-19.

V gene TRBV11-3 combines with J gene TRBJ1-1; TRBD1 matches at 8 bases. The CDR3 totals 13 residues. V shed 5 bases and J 14 bases; nucleotides not matched to a gene: 13. Germline V CDR1 and CDR2: SGHNT, YENEEA. This CDR3 is CASSPGQAPSGFF. The CDR3, as DNA: TGTGCCAGCAGCCCGGGACAGGCCCCTTCGGGGTTCTTT.

V and J are TRBV28 and TRBJ1-3; D gene uncertain. From germline, CDR1 is MDHEN and CDR2 SYDVKM. Trimming shortened V by 5 bases and J by 2 bases, and 10 bases separated the two germline ends. The CDR3 contains 14 residues. Here the CDR3 reads CASSPTAPGNTIYF. The CDR3 DNA reads TGTGCCAGCAGTCCTACCGCCCCTGGAAACACCATATATTTT.

J is TRBJ2-6 and V is TRBV11-2; 7 bases are shared with TRBD2. CDR1 and CDR2 (germline): SGHAT, FQNNGV. V gave up 3 bases and J gave up 0 bases; unmatched junction bases: 8. The CDR3 spans 18 residues. The CDR3 protein is CASSFPRERGSGANVLTF. CDR3 coding DNA: TGTGCCAGCAGCTTTCCGCGGGAGAGGGGCTCTGGGGCCAACGTCCTGACTTTC.

V and J are TRBV3-1 (or the pseudogene TRBV3-2) and TRBJ2-1; TRBD2 matches at 8 bases. Per the germline V gene, CDR1 is LGHDT and CDR2 is YNNKEL (reference sequence). V lost 1 base, J lost 3 bases, and 5 bases stayed unmatched. The CDR3 is 16 residues long. The CDR3 region has the DNA TGTGCCAGCAGCCAAGCCGGGACTAGTGTCTACAATGAGCAGTTCTTC. It specifies CASSQAGTSVYNEQFF.

The chain couples TRBV5-8 to TRBJ2-1; 12 positions agree with TRBD2. Germline V gives CDR1 SGHTS, CDR2 YDEGEE. The CDR3 covers 18 residues. Germline trimming cut 2 bases from V and 5 bases from J; bases unmatched to any gene: 11. CDR3 sequence reads: CASSFPRSSGRADNEQFF. CDR3 DNA sequence: TGTGCCAGCAGCTTCCCCCGGTCTAGCGGGAGGGCCGACAATGAGCAGTTCTTC. Complete variable domain (other parts from reference TRBV5-8 and TRBJ2-1): EAGVTQSPTHLIKTRGQQATLRCSPISGHTSVYWYQQALGLGLQFLLWYDEGEERNRGNFPPRFSGRQFPNYSSELNVNALELEDSALYLCASSFPRSSGRADNEQFFGPGTRLTVL.

The V call is TRBV6-5, the J call TRBJ2-7; TRBD1 matches at 7 bases. Germline assignment: CDR1 MNHEY and CDR2 SVGAGI. V shed 2 bases, J shed 5 bases, and the junction held 6 bases outside the gene matches. There are 14 residues in the CDR3. The CDR3 region has the DNA TGTGCCAGCAGTTACAACAGGGGAATGCACGAGCAGTACTTC. It specifies CASSYNRGMHEQYF.

The V gene is TRBV6-1, the J gene TRBJ2-5; 9 nucleotides agree with TRBD1. CDR3 length: 13 residues. CDR1 MNHNS and CDR2 SASEGT come from the germline V gene. V lost 6 bases, J lost 4 bases, and 3 bases stayed unmatched. The CDR3 is CASRGTGLETQYF. The CDR3 bases are TGTGCCAGCAGAGGGACAGGGTTAGAGACCCAGTACTTC.

This clone has a handful of counts. V gene TRBV6-2 or TRBV6-3 combines with J gene TRBJ1-6, with 7 nucleotides matching TRBD1. Per the germline V gene, CDR1 is MNHEY and CDR2 is SVGEGT. The CDR3 totals 16 residues. The J segment lost 7 bases and the V segment lost 5 bases, leaving 11 bases of the junction unmatched. The DNA for the CDR3 is TGTGCCAGCAGTCAAACCGCGCAGGGGGTAAATTCACCCCTCCACTTT. Translated, it gives CASSQTAQGVNSPLHF.